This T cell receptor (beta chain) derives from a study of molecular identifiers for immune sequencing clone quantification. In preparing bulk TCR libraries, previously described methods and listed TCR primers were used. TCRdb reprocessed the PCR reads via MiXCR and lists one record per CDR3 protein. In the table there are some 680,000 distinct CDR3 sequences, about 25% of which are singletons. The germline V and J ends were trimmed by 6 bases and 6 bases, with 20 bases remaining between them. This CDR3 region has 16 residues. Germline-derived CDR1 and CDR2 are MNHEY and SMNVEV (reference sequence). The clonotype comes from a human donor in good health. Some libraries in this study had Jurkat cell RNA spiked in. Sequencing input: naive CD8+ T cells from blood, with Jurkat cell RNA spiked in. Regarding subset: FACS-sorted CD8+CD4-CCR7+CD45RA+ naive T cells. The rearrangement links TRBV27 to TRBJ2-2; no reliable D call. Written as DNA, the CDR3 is TGTGCCAGCAGCCCTTTAAGGGTATCCCAGGCCGGGGAGCTGTTTTTT. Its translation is CASSPLRVSQAGELFF.